This T cell receptor beta chain was identified in a study of cytomegalovirus exposure and HLA in healthy donors. Study outcomes and limitations: Cytomegalovirus-associated TCR beta chains were listed, numbering approximately 150. In vitro work confirmed that a few CMV-associated chains recognize CMV antigens.

Of note for this clone: Its antigen is not identified.

PCR amplification relied on 60 Vbeta primers (plus 13 Jbeta primers). Profiling relied on immunoSEQ multiplex PCR, and the TCRdb table lists in-frame clones only, not all of them. The table includes about 68,000 clones, approximately 80% detected once. V gave up 10 bases and J gave up 4 bases; unmatched junction bases: 6. CDR1 WNHNN and CDR2 SYGVQD come from the germline V gene (reference sequence). CDR3 size: 12 residues. Sequenced input: PBMCs. The V call is TRBV10-1, the J call TRBJ2-7, with 8 bases that match TRBD1. The clonotype comes from a human donor in good health. The DNA for the CDR3 is TGCGCCACGTCGACAGGGGTTTACGAGCAGTACTTC. The encoded protein is CATSTGVYEQYF.